This T cell receptor beta chain was identified during a study of response to subunit inactivated influenza vaccine. General study points: A suggestion made by the authors is that each seasonal influenza vaccination recruits few new T cells.

TCRdb called the RT-PCR reads again in MiXCR, with one record for every CDR3 protein. This sample has roughly 650,000 distinct CDR3 sequences; 14% occur once, and the top ten carry less than 8.5%. V lost 1 base, J lost 4 bases, and 10 bases lay in between. The CDR3 extends over 14 amino acids. In germline, CDR1 is MNHEY, CDR2 SMNVEV (reference sequence). With regard to this clonotype: Its antigen remains unidentified.

Sequencing was performed on PBMCs from blood, taken around two weeks before vaccination. The chain couples TRBV27 to TRBJ2-5; weak D call: TRBD2 (6 bases). The clonotype was recovered from a man over 45 who received an inactivated influenza vaccine. The CDR3 DNA reads TGTGCCAGCAGTTTATGGGGGGAACGAGAGACCCAGTACTTC. Protein product: CASSLWGERETQYF.